A selection of T cell receptor beta chains follows, all from one sample in a study of T cells after yellow fever vaccination. MiXCR was run by TCRdb on the 5' RACE reads, yielding one entry per CDR3 protein. The repertoire holds some 560,000 distinct CDR3 sequences, around 21% seen once, with 13% to 15% in the top ten. Sequences were derived from PBMCs, sampled 15 days after the yellow fever booster vaccination. All receptors derive from a man younger than 45 who received the YFV17D yellow fever vaccine. Both conserved end residues are part of each CDR3. Fields, in order: D gene, J gene, V gene, clone size, CDR3 protein, CDR3 DNA. The D gene is left open where the match is weak. Not all rows give a size; the values are once, few, many and, for expanded clones, a class.

TRBD2,TRBJ2-2,TRBV6-1,-,CASTTGLAGAGELFF,TGTGCCAGCACCACAGGACTAGCGGGAGCCGGGGAGCTGTTTTTT
-,TRBJ1-1,TRBV27,once,CASSLRPLIGEAFF,TGTGCCAGCAGTTTAAGGCCACTCATCGGTGAAGCTTTCTTT
-,TRBJ2-5,TRBV20-1,-,CSARDGHEYQETQYF,TGCAGTGCTAGAGATGGTCACGAGTACCAAGAGACCCAGTACTTC
TRBD2,TRBJ2-3,TRBV6-2/TRBV6-3,few,CASGLAGLHTDTQYF,TGTGCCAGCGGACTAGCGGGGCTTCACACAGATACGCAGTATTTT
-,TRBJ2-3,TRBV7-2,-,CASSLIRTSTDTQYF,TGTGCCAGCAGCTTAATCCGGACTAGCACAGATACGCAGTATTTT
-,TRBJ2-1,TRBV7-9,-,CASSLAGAEEQFF,TGTGCCAGCAGCTTAGCTGGGGCGGAAGAGCAGTTCTTC
-,TRBJ2-1,TRBV5-1,-,CASSPRPVRSSYNEQFF,TGCGCCAGCAGCCCGAGGCCGGTCCGTAGCTCCTACAATGAGCAGTTCTTC
TRBD2,TRBJ2-1,TRBV20-1,few,CSARPLAGYNEQFF,TGCAGTGCTAGACCACTAGCGGGGTACAATGAGCAGTTCTTC
-,TRBJ2-7,TRBV7-2,few,CASSLDRLDYEQYF,TGTGCCAGCAGTCTCGACAGGCTTGACTACGAGCAGTACTTC
-,TRBJ2-5,TRBV29-1,-,CSVEVIRAAETQYF,TGCAGCGTTGAGGTTATCAGGGCAGCGGAGACCCAGTACTTC
TRBD1,TRBJ2-7,TRBV28,once,CASSRAPGTGGNEQYF,TGTGCCAGCAGCCGAGCCCCCGGGACAGGGGGTAACGAGCAGTACTTC
-,TRBJ2-1,TRBV7-7,-,CASSLGHDNEQFF,TGTGCTAGCAGCCTAGGACACGACAATGAGCAGTTCTTC